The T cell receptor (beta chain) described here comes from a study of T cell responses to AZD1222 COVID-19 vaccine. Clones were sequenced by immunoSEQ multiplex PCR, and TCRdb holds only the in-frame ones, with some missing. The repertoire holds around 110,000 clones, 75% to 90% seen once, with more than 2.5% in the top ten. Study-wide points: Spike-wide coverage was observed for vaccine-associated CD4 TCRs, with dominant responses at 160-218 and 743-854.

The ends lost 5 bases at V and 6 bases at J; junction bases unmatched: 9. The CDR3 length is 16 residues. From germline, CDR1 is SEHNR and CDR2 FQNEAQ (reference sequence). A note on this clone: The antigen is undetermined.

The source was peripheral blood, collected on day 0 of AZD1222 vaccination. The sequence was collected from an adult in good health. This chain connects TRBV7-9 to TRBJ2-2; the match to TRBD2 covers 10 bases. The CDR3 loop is CASSAGTSGISGELFF. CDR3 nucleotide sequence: TGTGCCAGCAGCGCGGGTACTAGCGGGATATCCGGGGAGCTGTTTTTT.